The present T cell receptor (beta chain) was sequenced within a study of beta chain features in type 1 diabetes. Study background: Sorted cells examined across all samples numbered some 98 million.

As every portion of the isolated RNA was reverse transcribed, the sequencing read expressed TCRB transcripts. For naive, central memory and regulatory T cell samples, reads averaged roughly 3.5 million. The method was immunoSEQ multiplex PCR; TCRdb's version includes in-frame clones alone and lacks a portion of them. The data contain almost 350,000 clones, 15% to 20% of them singletons. This clone was detected a few times. Markers CD45RO/CCR7/CD25/CD127/CD95/CD27 served to sort CD4+ naive, central memory, regulatory and stem cell-like memory cells. CDR3 length equals 15 residues. Germline CDR1 SGHNT, CDR2 YYREEE (reference sequence). Trimming shortened V by 2 bases and J by 8 bases, and 17 bases separated the two germline ends.

This chain connects TRBV5-4 to TRBJ2-1, with D possibly matching TRBD2 (5 bases). Source material: naive CD4+ T cells from blood. The TCR originated in a woman between 18 and 30 years old in good health. The CDR3 is CASSLVGIKADEQFF. The CDR3 DNA is TGTGCCAGCAGCTTAGTCGGGATTAAAGCGGATGAGCAGTTCTTC.